These 9 T cell receptor beta chains were sequenced from one sample in a study of human T cells and chemical hapten exposure. The sample's time point: pre-sensitization, week 0. Regarding treatment: therapeutic diphenylcyclopropenone sensitization with weekly scalp DPC. One entry per CDR3 protein results from TCRdb running MiXCR on the RACE reads. The sample lists 300,000 to 450,000 distinct CDR3 sequences; around 5.5% were seen once. This material consisted of whole blood, taken in connection with sensitization to the hapten diphenylcyclopropenone (DPC). The receptors derive from a woman younger than 30 with alopecia areata. Some clones in this sample may be carry-over from other donors' samples.

This clonotype has a count of ten or more. The CDR3 nucleotides read TGCAGCGTCGCCTGGACAGCGTCGTCCTACGAGCAGTACTTC. Protein product: CSVAWTASSYEQYF. The V and J genes are TRBV29-1 and TRBJ2-7; tentative D call: TRBD1 (6 bases). The V gene's germline CDR1 is SQVTM and CDR2 ANQGSEA. This CDR3 comprises 14 residues. V lost 6 bases to trimming and J lost 1 base, with 16 bases between them.

This chain uses TRBV6-1 with TRBJ1-5; 9 bases match TRBD1. J lost 0 bases, V lost 6 bases, and 9 bases had no gene match. Looked up from germline, CDR1 is MNHNS and CDR2 is SASEGT. The CDR3 loop spans 17 amino acids. The DNA of the CDR3 is TGTGCCAGCAGGGGGGTACAGGGGGCGATTAGCAATCAGCCCCAGCATTTT. It codes for CASRGVQGAISNQPQHF.

This clonotype was seen a handful of times. The chain recombines TRBV6-5 with TRBJ1-2; D ambiguous. Germline V gene data show CDR1 as MNHEY and CDR2 as SVGAGI. The CDR3 has 13 residues. The V gene lost 7 bases and the J gene lost 4 bases, with 13 bases spanning the gap. CDR3 nucleotides: TGTGCCAGCACCAGAGCAGGAGTCTATGGCTACACCTTC. It codes for CASTRAGVYGYTF.

This clonotype has at least ten counts. The gene calls are TRBV29-1 and TRBJ2-1; D uncertain. The germline CDR1 and CDR2 sequences are SQVTM and ANQGSEA. Trimming took 0 bases from V and 0 from J, leaving 15 bases between them. CDR3 length: 17 amino acids. For the CDR3, the DNA is TGCAGCGTTGAAGATATAGCTGTCCAAAGCTCCTACAATGAGCAGTTCTTC. This translates into CSVEDIAVQSSYNEQFF.

The chain employs TRBV6-2 or TRBV6-3 and TRBJ1-2, with D possibly being TRBD1 (5 bases). The germline V gene encodes CDR1 MNHEY and CDR2 SVGEGT. V was trimmed by 6 bases and J by 4 bases, leaving 12 bases between them. CDR3 length equals 13 residues. In DNA, the CDR3 is TGTGCCAGCAGGCCGGGACTGTCCTATGGCTACACCTTC. As protein: CASRPGLSYGYTF.

The rearrangement uses TRBV6-6 and TRBJ1-4; the match to TRBD1 covers 8 bases. This CDR3 has 13 amino acids. Trimming removed 4 bases from V and 12 bases from J; junction bases left unmatched: 7. Germline loops: CDR1 MNHNY, CDR2 SVGAGI (reference sequence). The CDR3 sequence: CASSLAGGDQLFF. CDR3 coding DNA: TGTGCCAGCAGTTTGGCAGGGGGCGACCAACTGTTTTTT.

This clonotype occurred many times. V gene TRBV20-1 combines with J gene TRBJ1-2; TRBD1 aligns across 10 bases. V dropped 1 base and J dropped 7; count of bases not matched to a gene: 3. Germline V gives CDR1 DFQATT, CDR2 SNEGSKA (reference sequence). The CDR3 spans 13 residues. CDR3 region: CSARGQGALGYTF. CDR3 in DNA: TGCAGTGCTAGAGGACAGGGGGCGCTTGGCTACACCTTC.

This clonotype was seen many times. The chain carries TRBV29-1 and TRBJ2-2; no reliable D call. Trimming removed 2 bases from V and 6 bases from J, with 10 bases in between. The CDR3 has 13 residues. CDR1 and CDR2 from the germline V gene are SQVTM and ANQGSEA. DNA for the CDR3: TGCAGCGTTGAATCAAGGGCCCCCGGGGAGCTGTTTTTT. This codes for CSVESRAPGELFF.

The gene calls are TRBV18 and TRBJ1-5, with D possibly matching TRBD1 (6 bases). Trimming stripped 6 bases from V and 2 bases from J, with 14 bases between. This CDR3 is built from 15 residues. Germline V CDR1 and CDR2: KGHSH, LQKENI. Written as DNA, the CDR3 is TGTGCCAGCTCCCCGGCTCGACAGGGCAATCAGCCCCAGCATTTT. Its protein product is CASSPARQGNQPQHF.